This TCR beta chain was captured by sequencing in a study of early T cells in non-severe SARS-CoV-2 infection. This CDR3 has 15 amino acids. Germline V gene lookup returns CDR1 DFQATT and CDR2 SNEGSKA (reference sequence). The V gene end was trimmed by 3 bases and the J gene end by 5 bases; junction bases not matched to a gene: 1. This clonotype occurred many times. Individual cDNA molecules received unique molecular identifiers. TCRdb reprocessed the 5' RACE reads with MiXCR, giving one entry per CDR3 protein. The sample lists 55,000 to 70,000 distinct CDR3 sequences, roughly 9.7% seen once, with under 9% in the top ten.

The TCR was taken from an adult who was a healthcare worker with PCR-confirmed SARS-CoV-2 infection or an uninfected control (not recorded which). The chain uses TRBV20-1 and TRBJ2-2, with TRBD2 identical over 15 bases. The specimen sequenced was whole blood. For the CDR3, the DNA is TGCAGTGCTAGGGGGACTAGCGGGAGGACCGGGGAGCTGTTTTTT. Translation gives CSARGTSGRTGELFF.